The 23 T cell receptor beta chains given below trace back to one sample, sequenced in a study of cytomegalovirus exposure and HLA in healthy donors. The PCR made use of 60 Vbeta and 13 Jbeta primers. Repertoires were generated with immunoSEQ multiplex PCR, while TCRdb's copy carries only in-frame clones and drops some. The repertoire holds 150,000 to 200,000 clones, with 80% to 90% as singletons. The source material was PBMCs. These receptors all stem from a woman under 30 in good health and CMV-seronegative.

As for this clone: The junction departs from germline at one end; a sequencing error may be responsible. This rearrangement joins TRBV4-1 to TRBJ2-3; TRBD1 might be the D (6 bases). Germline CDR1 is MGHRA and CDR2 is YSYEKL. The CDR3 covers 13 residues. This chain's CDR3 is CASTRTATDTQYF. CDR3 DNA sequence: TGTGCCAGCACAAGGACAGCCACAGATACGCAGTATTTT.

The V call is TRBV7-2, the J call TRBJ2-7; 9 bases agree with TRBD1. V shed 5 bases and J 6 bases; nucleotides not matched to a gene: 8. The CDR3 has 14 amino acids. The germline gives CDR1 SGHTA, CDR2 FQGNSA. The chain's CDR3 is CASSLRDRAGEQYF. CDR3 DNA: TGTGCCAGCAGCCTCCGGGACAGGGCGGGCGAGCAGTACTTC.

This chain joins TRBV14 and TRBJ2-7; 7 bases map to TRBD1. CDR3 size: 17 residues. CDR1 is SGHDN and CDR2 is FVKESK in the germline V gene. J lost 1 base, V lost 4 bases, and 13 bases had no gene match. The CDR3 reads CASSPRTGTAISYEQYF. CDR3 sequence (DNA): TGTGCCAGCAGCCCGAGGACCGGGACAGCGATATCCTACGAGCAGTACTTC. The whole variable domain, remainder taken from reference TRBV14 and TRBJ2-7, is EAGVTQFPSHSVIEKGQTVTLRCDPISGHDNLYWYRRVMGKEIKFLLHFVKESKQDESGMPNNRFLAERTGGTYSTLKVQPAELEDSGVYFCASSPRTGTAISYEQYFGPGTRLTVT.

V gene TRBV4-1 combines with J gene TRBJ2-1; D ambiguous. V was clipped by 2 bases and J by 7 bases, with 15 bases between them. This CDR3 region has 15 residues. CDR1 is MGHRA, CDR2 YSYEKL, per germline. In DNA form, the CDR3 reads TGCGCCAGCAGCCAATACCCCGATGAGAGTAATGAGCAGTTCTTC. Protein: CASSQYPDESNEQFF.

This clone has more than one count but fewer than ten. This chain joins TRBV21-1 and TRBJ2-5; the D call in the table, TRBD2, was not verified against the DNA. TRBV21-1 is a listed pseudogene. The CDR3 length is 20 residues. The chain's CDR3 is CASSKVGGQLAGVLQETQYF. The CDR3, as DNA: TGTGCCAGCAGCAAAGTTGGCGGTCAGCTAGCGGGAGTACTCCAAGAGACCCAGTACTTC.

The rearrangement links TRBV6-1 to TRBJ2-7; D is undetermined. CDR1 is MNHNS and CDR2 is SASEGT in the germline V gene. Trimming cost V 2 bases and J 3 bases, with 17 bases left between them. The CDR3 length is 16 residues. This CDR3 reads CASSELLQSVYYEQYF. CDR3 sequence (DNA): TGTGCCAGCAGTGAACTCTTACAGTCTGTCTACTACGAGCAGTACTTC.

This clone was recorded once. The V gene is TRBV4-3, the J gene TRBJ1-2; D is unclear. The CDR3 sequence is 16 residues long. Per the germline V gene, CDR1 is LGHNA and CDR2 is YSLEER. The V end lost 0 bases, the J end lost 8 bases, and 19 bases lay between the germline ends. The CDR3 nucleotides read TGCGCCAGCAGCCAAGAAAGGCCGGGTGGGAGCTACGGCTACACCTTC. This gives the protein CASSQERPGGSYGYTF.

CDR3 in DNA: TGTGCCATCAGTCTGGGACAGGGGAGTGACACCATATATTTT. This sequence encodes CAISLGQGSDTIYF. This chain links TRBV10-3 with TRBJ1-3, with TRBD1 identical over 10 bases. Germline V CDR1 and CDR2: ENHRY, SYGVKD. The CDR3 is 14 amino acids. Losses at the gene ends were 5 bases for V and 8 bases for J; bases not matched to a gene: 6.

The V and J genes are TRBV5-1 and TRBJ1-1, with D possibly matching TRBD1 (5 bases). The CDR3 has 14 amino acids. From germline, CDR1 is SGHRS and CDR2 YFSETQ. Trimming stripped 0 bases from V and 3 bases from J, with 9 bases between. The CDR3 region is CASSLEQAYTEAFF. The CDR3 DNA reads TGCGCCAGCAGCTTGGAACAGGCGTACACTGAAGCTTTCTTT. Complete variable domain (other parts from reference TRBV5-1 and TRBJ1-1): KAGVTQTPRYLIKTRGQQVTLSCSPISGHRSVSWYQQTPGQGLQFLFEYFSETQRNKGNFPGRFSGRQFSNSRSEMNVSTLELGDSALYLCASSLEQAYTEAFFGQGTRLTVV.

The chain links TRBV6-5 to TRBJ2-1; maybe TRBD2 (5 bases). The ends were cut back, 6 bases at V and 16 bases at J, with 19 bases in the middle. CDR1 is MNHEY and CDR2 is SVGAGI in the germline V gene. The CDR3 loop spans 12 amino acids. The CDR3 nucleotides are TGTGCCAGCAGCCTGACCCGGGGAAAGGTTTTCTTC. Amino acid sequence: CASSLTRGKVFF.

There are a few counts of this clone. V and J are TRBV2 and TRBJ2-2, with D maybe TRBD2 (5 bases). V was cut by 8 bases and J by 0 bases, with 13 bases left in between. CDR1 SNHLY and CDR2 FYNNEI come from the germline V gene. This CDR3 region has 15 residues. The CDR3: CASRVVTTNTGELFF. In DNA, the CDR3 is TGTGCCAGCCGCGTTGTGACTACGAACACCGGGGAGCTGTTTTTT.

This clone was detected only a few times. The chain links TRBV27 to TRBJ2-7; D possibly corresponds to TRBD1 (6 bases). Germline CDR1 MNHEY, CDR2 SMNVEV (reference sequence). V was trimmed by 8 bases and J by 0 bases, leaving 23 bases between them. The CDR3 is 17 residues long. The CDR3 nucleotides read TGTGCCAGCCCATATCATACCCGGGACAAGAGCTCCTACGAGCAGTACTTC. Its protein is CASPYHTRDKSSYEQYF.

This sequence joins TRBV29-1 and TRBJ2-5; 9 bases map to TRBD1. Trimming at V came to 4 bases and at J to 5 bases, leaving 20 bases not matched to a gene. Germline-derived CDR1 and CDR2 are SQVTM and ANQGSEA. The CDR3 totals 18 residues. The CDR3 sequence: CSVATSDRGPFERETQYF. The CDR3 nucleotides are TGCAGCGTTGCGACTTCGGACAGGGGCCCATTTGAGCGGGAGACCCAGTACTTC.

The gene calls are TRBV28 and TRBJ2-1; 11 bases fit TRBD2. The V and J ends lost 2 bases and 7 bases, in that order; junction bases with no gene match: 7. The V gene's germline CDR1 is MDHEN and CDR2 SYDVKM. This CDR3 comprises 16 residues. The CDR3 here is CASSLDLAGGFNEQFF. The CDR3 DNA reads TGTGCCAGCAGTTTAGACCTAGCGGGAGGTTTTAATGAGCAGTTCTTC.

Here the CDR3 reads CASSVEGSGTDTQYF. As DNA, the CDR3 is TGTGCCAGCAGCGTAGAAGGTAGCGGGACAGATACGCAGTATTTT. V is TRBV9 and J is TRBJ2-3; TRBD2 agrees at 7 bases. This CDR3 has 15 amino acids. V lost 0 bases, J lost 3 bases, and 4 bases stayed unmatched. CDR1 and CDR2 (germline): SGDLS, YYNGEE.

The rearrangement links TRBV5-1 to TRBJ1-4, with D unclear. V was shortened by 0 bases and J by 0 bases, with 12 bases between the two germline ends. CDR1 is SGHRS, CDR2 YFSETQ, per germline. The CDR3 is 17 amino acids. The CDR3: CASSLVQAGPTNEKLFF. The DNA of the CDR3 is TGCGCCAGCAGCTTGGTTCAGGCTGGCCCAACTAATGAAAAACTGTTTTTT.

The chain combines TRBV6-5 with TRBJ2-1; TRBD1 might be the D (6 bases). CDR3 length: 15 amino acids. Germline CDR1 is MNHEY and CDR2 is SVGAGI. V was cut by 7 bases and J by 7 bases, with 20 bases left in between. The CDR3 sequence: CASIADRRKGNEQFF. DNA of the CDR3: TGTGCCAGCATCGCAGACAGGCGCAAGGGGAATGAGCAGTTCTTC.

This clone was observed a few times. The chain has TRBV15 and TRBJ2-1; no firm D call. The CDR3 is 12 amino acids. The V end lost 5 bases, the J end lost 2 bases, and 4 bases lay between the germline ends. CDR1 is LNHNV, CDR2 YYDKDF, per germline (reference sequence). The CDR3 DNA follows: TGTGCCACCAGCCTCCCCTACAATGAGCAGTTCTTC. Amino acid sequence: CATSLPYNEQFF.

This clone has a handful of counts. This sequence joins TRBV6-5 and TRBJ2-2; D call uncertain. Germline CDR1 reads MNHEY; CDR2 reads SVGAGI. The CDR3 length is 13 residues. The V and J ends lost 10 bases and 0 bases respectively, with 9 bases between them. CDR3 coding DNA: TGTGCCACCCAGAACGCGAACACCGGGGAGCTGTTTTTT. Its protein product is CATQNANTGELFF.

The chain uses TRBV10-3 and TRBJ1-6; 11 bases are shared with TRBD1. The CDR3 covers 13 residues. The germline V gene encodes CDR1 ENHRY and CDR2 SYGVKD. Trimming took 8 bases from V and 9 from J; bases not matched to a gene: 3. The CDR3 bases are TGTGCCATCTCCGGGACAGGGGGTTCACCCCTCCACTTT. Protein product: CAISGTGGSPLHF.

On this clone: The same CDR3 is also encoded by other DNA sequences in this sample. The chain combines TRBV15 with TRBJ1-5, with 7 bases identical to TRBD1. Germline loops: CDR1 LNHNV, CDR2 YYDKDF (reference sequence). The ends lost 1 base at V and 0 bases at J; junction bases unmatched: 0. This CDR3 comprises 15 residues. CDR3 residues: CATSRGQGSNQPQHF. CDR3 coding DNA: TGTGCCACCAGCAGAGGACAGGGTAGCAATCAGCCCCAGCATTTT.

The chain couples TRBV16 to TRBJ2-1, with D possibly matching TRBD2 (6 bases). The CDR3 has 17 residues. Germline values: CDR1 KGHSY, CDR2 FQNENV. Between the trimmed V and J ends, which lost 4 bases and 4 bases, there was a span of 20 bases. As DNA, the CDR3 is TGTGCCAGCAGCCCGCACTCGACTACGGGGGAATACAATGAGCAGTTCTTC. Its protein product is CASSPHSTTGEYNEQFF.

This chain's CDR3 is CASSPPGLAGGVRETQYF. The CDR3 coding sequence is TGTGCCAGCTCACCACCTGGACTAGCGGGAGGAGTACGAGAGACCCAGTACTTC. V usage is TRBV18 and J usage is TRBJ2-5; 14 bases fit TRBD2. Germline values: CDR1 KGHSH, CDR2 LQKENI. Germline trimming cut 0 bases from V and 4 bases from J; bases unmatched to any gene: 7. This CDR3 is 18 amino acids long.